This is a list of T cell receptor beta chains from one sample in a study of memory CD4+ T cells and cytomegalovirus serostatus. This table comes from immunoSEQ multiplex PCR, and its TCRdb copy is limited to in-frame clones, with some not included. The sample consists of tens of thousands of clones, roughly four fifths of them appearing once. Input material: memory CD4+ T cells from blood. These receptors all come from an adult in good health and CMV-seronegative. Each CDR3 is given with its conserved first and last residue. A D gene is named only where the DNA matches it firmly. Some rows mark clone size as missing; the rest say once, few, many or name a class of expanded clone.

clone_size j_call v_call d_call cdr3_aa cdr3_nt
once TRBJ1-1 TRBV6-1 NA CASSDLRLGTEAFF TGTGCCAGCAGTGATCTTCGGTTGGGGACTGAAGCTTTCTTT
NA TRBJ2-7 TRBV5-4 NA CASSLGIKGGQPTPYEQYF TGTGCCAGCAGCCTGGGCATAAAGGGGGGACAGCCTACTCCCTACGAGCAGTACTTC
once TRBJ2-7 TRBV20-1 NA CSARAGSEQYF TGCAGTGCTAGGGCCGGGTCCGAGCAGTACTTC
NA TRBJ2-6 TRBV18 NA CASSPPFEAGANVLTF TGTGCCAGCTCACCACCTTTCGAGGCTGGGGCCAACGTCCTGACTTTC
NA TRBJ1-1 TRBV15 TRBD1 CATSNLDRGSEAFF TGTGCCACCAGCAACTTAGACAGGGGGAGTGAAGCTTTCTTT
few TRBJ2-3 TRBV5-1 TRBD2 CASSAPRLAGTDTQYF TGCGCCAGCTCAGCTCCCCGGCTAGCGGGAACAGATACGCAGTATTTT
few TRBJ1-4 TRBV11-2 TRBD1 CASSLAGTGVGEKLFF TGTGCCAGCAGCTTAGCCGGGACAGGAGTAGGAGAAAAACTGTTTTTT
NA TRBJ1-6 TRBV7-8 NA CASSLMPGTRGSPLHF TGTGCCAGCAGCTTAATGCCCGGGACCCGGGGATCACCCCTCCACTTT
NA TRBJ2-7 TRBV5-6 NA CASSLAGEQYF TGTGCCAGCAGCTTGGCCGGGGAGCAGTACTTC
once TRBJ2-7 TRBV6-1 TRBD2 CASRTSGLSYEQYF TGTGCCAGCAGGACTAGCGGCCTTTCCTACGAGCAGTACTTC
NA TRBJ2-1 TRBV28 NA CASSGEGGLREQFF TGTGCCAGCAGCGGAGAGGGGGGATTGCGGGAGCAGTTCTTC
few TRBJ1-3 TRBV28 TRBD1 CASSLLAGGDSGNTIYF TGTGCCAGCAGTTTACTTGCAGGGGGTGACTCTGGAAACACCATATATTTT
NA TRBJ1-6 TRBV5-1 NA CASSFRGVDNSPLHF TGCGCCAGCAGCTTTAGGGGGGTAGATAATTCACCCCTCCACTTT
NA TRBJ1-1 TRBV6-5 NA CASSYSSRGSEAFF TGTGCCAGCAGTTACTCATCAAGAGGCTCTGAAGCTTTCTTT
NA TRBJ2-2 TRBV5-1 TRBD2 CASTQRGNTGELFF TGCGCCAGCACCCAGCGGGGGAACACCGGGGAGCTGTTTTTT
NA TRBJ2-5 TRBV6-6 TRBD2 CASSQRGASETQYF TGTGCCAGCAGTCAGCGGGGGGCATCGGAGACCCAGTACTTC
NA TRBJ2-1 TRBV7-2 NA CASSLAPTGGDPVIRQQFF TGTGCCAGCAGCTTAGCCCCGACGGGTGGGGACCCCGTGATTAGGCAGCAGTTCTTC
NA TRBJ2-3 TRBV5-1 NA CASSLGQVHTDTQYF TGCGCCAGCAGCTTGGGTCAGGTGCACACAGATACGCAGTATTTT
NA TRBJ2-3 TRBV21-1 NA CASSTTDRIDTQYF TGTGCCAGCAGCACCACGGACAGAATAGATACGCAGTATTTT
NA TRBJ1-3 TRBV30 NA CAWSANRAGGNTIYF TGTGCCTGGAGTGCAAACAGGGCGGGTGGAAACACCATATATTTT
few TRBJ2-5 TRBV9 NA CASSASGTPETQYF TGTGCCAGCAGCGCCTCCGGGACCCCGGAGACCCAGTACTTC